These T cell receptor beta chains were read from a single sample in a study of blood T cell repertoires in COVID-19. Data came from immunoSEQ multiplex PCR; TCRdb stores just in-frame clones and leaves some out. The data hold over 200,000 clones, with about four fifths observed a single time. Material: peripheral blood. The source is a man aged 45-60 years with active or convalescent COVID-19. Both conserved end residues are part of each CDR3. D genes are given only for firm matches. Only part of the rows carry a size: once, few, many, or a class if the clone is expanded.

NA	TRBV20-1	NA	TRBJ2-1	CSASPIDEQFF	TGCAGTGCTAGTCCCATTGATGAGCAGTTCTTC
NA	TRBV9	TRBD1	TRBJ2-7	CASSVGGTGEYEQYF	TGTGCCAGCAGCGTAGGGGGGACAGGAGAATACGAGCAGTACTTC
NA	TRBV28	NA	TRBJ2-5	CASSFGGASPETQYF	TGTGCCAGCAGTTTTGGAGGGGCTAGTCCGGAGACCCAGTACTTC
NA	TRBV5-4	TRBD1	TRBJ2-1	CASSLDQGAGEQFF	TGTGCCAGCAGCTTGGATCAGGGGGCGGGTGAGCAGTTCTTC
NA	TRBV6-2/TRBV6-3	NA	TRBJ2-7	CASSYSKGIQYF	TGTGCCAGCAGTTACTCGAAGGGGATCCAGTACTTC
NA	TRBV19	TRBD2	TRBJ2-3	CASSITGGGASTDTQYF	TGTGCCAGTAGTATTACCGGGGGGGGTGCTAGCACAGATACGCAGTATTTT
few	TRBV7-9	TRBD1	TRBJ1-1	CASSAGQRNTEAFF	TGTGCCAGCAGCGCGGGACAGAGGAACACTGAAGCTTTCTTT
NA	TRBV7-2	TRBD1	TRBJ2-7	CASSLAFTGEIAYEQYF	TGTGCCAGCAGCTTAGCTTTTACAGGGGAGATAGCCTACGAGCAGTACTTC
NA	TRBV5-7	TRBD1	TRBJ1-5	CASSHPDRVLDQPQHF	TGTGCCAGCAGCCACCCCGACAGGGTCCTAGATCAGCCCCAGCATTTT
NA	TRBV28	TRBD1	TRBJ2-1	CASSLPTGAGGYNEQFF	TGTGCCAGCAGTCTCCCCACCGGGGCAGGGGGCTACAATGAGCAGTTCTTC
NA	TRBV28	TRBD2	TRBJ2-1	CASSPWTSGGYNEQFF	TGTGCCAGCAGTCCCTGGACTAGCGGGGGCTACAATGAGCAGTTCTTC
NA	TRBV6-1	TRBD1	TRBJ1-5	CASSEAGQGIQPQHF	TGTGCCAGCAGTGAAGCGGGACAGGGTATCCAGCCCCAGCATTTT
NA	TRBV4-1	NA	TRBJ1-3	CASSQDNAPGSSGNTIYF	TGCGCCAGCAGCCAAGATAACGCTCCCGGGAGCTCTGGAAACACCATATATTTT
once	TRBV2	TRBD1	TRBJ1-2	CASRDTGTGGIYGYTF	TGTGCCAGCAGAGATACCGGGACAGGGGGGATCTATGGCTACACCTTC
NA	TRBV5-1	NA	TRBJ2-1	CASNVSPSSYNEQFF	TGCGCCAGCAACGTGAGTCCTAGCTCCTACAATGAGCAGTTCTTC
NA	TRBV19	TRBD1	TRBJ1-1	CASRNRGHDTEAFF	TGTGCCAGTCGAAACAGGGGGCACGACACTGAAGCTTTCTTT
NA	TRBV6-5	TRBD1	TRBJ1-4	CASSYTGQGNEKLFF	TGTGCCAGCAGTTACACGGGACAGGGTAATGAAAAACTGTTTTTT
NA	TRBV19	TRBD2	TRBJ2-2	CASSVGLAGANTGELFF	TGTGCCAGTAGTGTGGGACTAGCGGGAGCGAACACCGGGGAGCTGTTTTTT
NA	TRBV2	NA	TRBJ2-3	CASSEGWRGLGTDTQYF	TGTGCCAGCAGTGAGGGATGGAGGGGGCTTGGGACAGATACGCAGTATTTT
NA	TRBV7-8	TRBD2	TRBJ2-3	CASSPSLAGENTQYF	TGTGCCAGCAGCCCCTCACTAGCGGGGGAGAATACGCAGTATTTT
NA	TRBV11-2	NA	TRBJ2-7	CASSSVRGAGEQYF	TGTGCCAGCAGCTCCGTCAGGGGGGCGGGAGAGCAGTACTTC
NA	TRBV4-3	NA	TRBJ1-1	CASSQEPGRTEAFF	TGCGCCAGCAGCCAAGAGCCGGGAAGGACTGAAGCTTTCTTT
NA	TRBV5-1	TRBD2	TRBJ2-3	CASSLARGERPSTDTQYF	TGCGCCAGCAGCTTGGCGCGGGGGGAGAGGCCTAGCACAGATACGCAGTATTTT
NA	TRBV2	NA	TRBJ1-4	CASTGRGVGEKLFF	TGTGCCAGCACGGGGAGGGGGGTTGGTGAAAAACTGTTTTTT
NA	TRBV7-3	NA	TRBJ2-5	CASRAEGQETQYF	TGTGCCAGCAGGGCGGAGGGGCAAGAGACCCAGTACTTC
NA	TRBV24-1	NA	TRBJ1-2	CATSDSGSVGNGYTF	TGTGCCACCAGTGACTCGGGGAGTGTGGGGAATGGCTACACCTTC
NA	TRBV19	NA	TRBJ2-1	CASTRSGEPYNEQFF	TGTGCCAGTACTAGGTCCGGGGAGCCCTACAATGAGCAGTTCTTC
NA	TRBV19	NA	TRBJ1-2	CASSADPATGYTF	TGTGCCAGTAGTGCAGACCCAGCGACTGGCTACACCTTC
NA	TRBV7-6	TRBD1	TRBJ1-5	CASSPGTGVGQPQHF	TGTGCCAGCAGCCCGGGGACAGGGGTTGGACAGCCCCAGCATTTT
NA	TRBV6-5	TRBD1	TRBJ2-7	CASSQGQGYEQYF	TGTGCCAGCAGCCAGGGACAGGGCTACGAGCAGTACTTC
NA	TRBV18	NA	TRBJ1-4	CASSPRGGPNEKLFF	TGTGCCAGCTCACCACGAGGGGGTCCCAATGAAAAACTGTTTTTT
NA	TRBV3-1/TRBV3-2	NA	TRBJ1-3	CASAERGGIYF	TGTGCCAGCGCCGAGCGGGGGGGGATATATTTT
NA	TRBV9	NA	TRBJ2-1	CASSVGSGLYNEQFF	TGTGCCAGCAGCGTGGGGAGTGGTCTATACAATGAGCAGTTCTTC
NA	TRBV7-3	NA	TRBJ1-1	CASSYGGSTEAFF	TGTGCCAGCAGCTACGGGGGGAGCACTGAAGCTTTCTTT
once	TRBV5-8	TRBD1	TRBJ1-6	CASSLDTGGGNSPLHF	TGTGCCAGCAGCTTGGATACAGGGGGCGGTAATTCACCCCTCCACTTT
NA	TRBV19	NA	TRBJ2-5	CASSIRGGWETQYF	TGTGCCAGTAGTATAAGGGGGGGTTGGGAGACCCAGTACTTC
NA	TRBV4-2	TRBD2	TRBJ2-7	CASSRIQSGVEQYF	TGTGCCAGCAGCCGCATCCAGAGCGGGGTTGAGCAGTACTTC
NA	TRBV12-3/TRBV12-4	NA	TRBJ1-2	CASSSGVGYGYTF	TGTGCCAGCAGTTCGGGGGTAGGCTATGGCTACACCTTC
NA	TRBV6-5	NA	TRBJ1-3	CATGVAGNTIYF	TGTGCCACGGGGGTTGCTGGAAACACCATATATTTT
NA	TRBV19	TRBD1	TRBJ2-1	CASRTWDSFNEQFF	TGTGCCAGCCGAACTTGGGACAGCTTCAATGAGCAGTTCTTC